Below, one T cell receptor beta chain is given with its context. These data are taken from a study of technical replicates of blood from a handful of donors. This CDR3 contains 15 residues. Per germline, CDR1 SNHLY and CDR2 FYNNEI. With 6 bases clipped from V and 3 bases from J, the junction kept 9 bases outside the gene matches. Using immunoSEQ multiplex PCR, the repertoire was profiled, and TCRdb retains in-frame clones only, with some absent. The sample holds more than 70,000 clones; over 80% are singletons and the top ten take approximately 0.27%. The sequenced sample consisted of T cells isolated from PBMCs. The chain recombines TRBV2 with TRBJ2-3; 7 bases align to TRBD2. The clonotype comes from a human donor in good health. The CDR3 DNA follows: TGTGCCAGCAGAATGGGGGACTATACGACAGATACGCAGTATTTT. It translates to CASRMGDYTTDTQYF.